This is a list of T cell receptor beta chains from one sample in a study of cytomegalovirus exposure and HLA in healthy donors. The method was immunoSEQ multiplex PCR; TCRdb's version includes in-frame clones alone and lacks a portion of them. The profile shows roughly 140,000 clones, about 74% of them singletons. The material sequenced was PBMCs. Every receptor here comes from a woman aged 45-65 years in good health and CMV-seronegative. CDR3s include the opening cysteine and the closing phenylalanine or tryptophan. The D gene is left open where the match is weak. Not every row has a clone size; where given, it reads once, few, many or a size class.

.,.,TRBJ1-5,TRBV10-2,TGCGCCAGCAGTGAATCCTTTAGCAATCAGCCCCAGCATTTT,CASSESFSNQPQHF
few,TRBD1,TRBJ1-1,TRBV5-4,TGTGCCAGCAGCTTTTCGCAGGGGGACACTGAAGCTTTCTTT,CASSFSQGDTEAFF
.,.,TRBJ2-6,TRBV7-9,TGTGCCAGCAGCTTGTCCGGCTCTGGGGCCAACGTCCTGACTTTC,CASSLSGSGANVLTF
.,.,TRBJ1-2,TRBV5-6,TGTGCCAGCAGCTTCGACTCCGGACATGATGGCTACACCTTC,CASSFDSGHDGYTF
.,TRBD1,TRBJ1-5,TRBV5-6,TGTGCCAGCAGCTTCAGGGGGCTATATCAGCCCCAGCATTTT,CASSFRGLYQPQHF
.,TRBD1,TRBJ2-7,TRBV27,TGTGCCAGCAGTTGGCTGGGACAGGTCAAGCCCTACGAGCAGTACTTC,CASSWLGQVKPYEQYF
.,.,TRBJ2-7,TRBV10-2,TGCGCCAGCAGTGAGAGCGAGAGGGAGCAGTACTTC,CASSESEREQYF
.,.,TRBJ1-2,TRBV28,TGTGCCAGCAGTTTCAGAGACTCCTATGGCTACACCTTC,CASSFRDSYGYTF
once,.,TRBJ1-4,TRBV20-1,TGCAGTGTAGGAGGGAATGAAAAACTGTTTTTT,CSVGGNEKLFF
.,TRBD1,TRBJ2-7,TRBV7-2,TGTGCCAGCAGCTTCACGGGACAGGGGTACGAGCAGTACTTC,CASSFTGQGYEQYF
.,.,TRBJ1-5,TRBV19,TGTGCCAGTGCGGGACGCTACAATCAGCCCCAGCATTTT,CASAGRYNQPQHF
.,TRBD1,TRBJ1-1,TRBV5-1,TGCGCCAGCAGCTTGAGAGGGGGGACAGGGGGCGGCGGGAACACTGAAGCTTTCTTT,CASSLRGGTGGGGNTEAFF
.,.,TRBJ1-5,TRBV9,TGTGCCAGCAGCCCACAGGCCGACTTAAATCAGCCCCAGCATTTT,CASSPQADLNQPQHF
.,.,TRBJ1-5,TRBV9,TGTGCCAGCAGCCCGGGTCCGAGCTATGGCAATCAGCCCCAGCATTTT,CASSPGPSYGNQPQHF
.,TRBD1,TRBJ2-3,TRBV28,TGTGCCAGCGCACAGGGGGCAGGTAGGGATACGCAGTATTTT,CASAQGAGRDTQYF
.,.,TRBJ2-7,TRBV27,TGTGCCAGCAGTTTAGCCTGGGGGCCCGGGTACGAGCAGTACTTC,CASSLAWGPGYEQYF
.,.,TRBJ2-5,TRBV7-9,TGTGCCAGCAGCTCCCGAAGAGGAACGGCCGCCCAAGAGACCCAGTACTTC,CASSSRRGTAAQETQYF
.,TRBD1,TRBJ1-3,TRBV2,TGTGCCAGCAGTTTAATTAGACAGGGCGCGGTACCTATCTCTGGAAACACCATATATTTT,CASSLIRQGAVPISGNTIYF
.,TRBD1,TRBJ2-7,TRBV18,TGTGCCAGCTCACCCGGACAGGGGGCCGACGAGCAGTACTTC,CASSPGQGADEQYF
once,.,TRBJ2-3,TRBV30,TGTGCCTGGAGTGGGCGGAGAGCTAGCACAGATACGCAGTATTTT,CAWSGRRASTDTQYF
once,.,TRBJ2-7,TRBV6-5,TGTGCCAGCTCCCCGCGGGGGCGGGGGAACTACGAGCAGTACTTC,CASSPRGRGNYEQYF
few,.,TRBJ2-3,TRBV19,TGTGCCAGTAGTCTCACAGATACGCAGTATTTT,CASSLTDTQYF
medium-sized,TRBD1,TRBJ1-4,TRBV19,TGTGCCAGTAGGGATTGGTTGGGGACAGCCATCGACACAACTAATGAAAAACTGTTTTTT,CASRDWLGTAIDTTNEKLFF
.,TRBD2,TRBJ2-7,TRBV7-2,TGTGCCAGCAGCCCACTAGCGGGGATGACCTACGAGCAGTACTTC,CASSPLAGMTYEQYF
once,.,TRBJ1-2,TRBV2,TGTGCCAGCAGTGGCGGGGCTAACTATGGCTACACCTTC,CASSGGANYGYTF
few,.,TRBJ1-1,TRBV25-1,TGTGCCAGCAGTGCTTTTTCTGAAGCTTTCTTT,CASSAFSEAFF
few,.,TRBJ1-6,TRBV25-1,TGTGCCAGCAGAGGCCCTCACCGGGATTCACCCCTCCACTTT,CASRGPHRDSPLHF
.,.,TRBJ2-3,TRBV28,TGTGCCAGCGGTCCGCTAGGGCGGGGTACAGATACGCAGTATTTT,CASGPLGRGTDTQYF
once,TRBD1,TRBJ1-1,TRBV5-1,TGCGCCAGCAGCTTGGAACAGGGGGCCAGGAGCACTGAAGCTTTCTTT,CASSLEQGARSTEAFF
.,.,TRBJ2-7,TRBV7-9,TGTGCCAGCAGCTGGGGGGTCTACGAGCAGTACTTC,CASSWGVYEQYF
.,.,TRBJ1-6,TRBV5-1,TGCGCCAGCAGGGGATATAATGGGGCCGGACATAATTCACCCCTCCACTTT,CASRGYNGAGHNSPLHF
.,.,TRBJ2-7,TRBV29-1,TGCAGCGTTTTGACAGGAAAGTCCTACGAGCAGTACTTC,CSVLTGKSYEQYF
.,TRBD2,TRBJ2-3,TRBV7-8,TGTGCCAGCAGCTTAGGGACTAGAAGCACAGATACGCAGTATTTT,CASSLGTRSTDTQYF
once,TRBD1,TRBJ2-1,TRBV19,TGTGCCAGTAGTATATCGGCAGGGGGAGACAATGAGCAGTTCTTC,CASSISAGGDNEQFF
.,TRBD1,TRBJ2-2,TRBV19,TGTGCCAGTAGTATAGAACGGGACAGGGGAACCGGGGAGCTGTTTTTT,CASSIERDRGTGELFF
.,.,TRBJ2-6,TRBV4-1,TGCGCCAGCAGCCCGGCTGGGGCCAACGTCCTGACTTTC,CASSPAGANVLTF
.,.,TRBJ1-6,TRBV28,TGTGCCAGCACTCCAGGGAGGGACAATTCACCCCTCCACTTT,CASTPGRDNSPLHF
.,.,TRBJ1-5,TRBV9,TGTGCCAGCAGCGTGGGGGAGGGTAGCAATCAGCCCCAGCATTTT,CASSVGEGSNQPQHF
.,TRBD2,TRBJ2-3,TRBV5-1,TGCGCCAGCAGCTTGGATTGGGCGGGGGGGCTGTATTTT,CASSLDWAGGLYF
medium-sized,TRBD1,TRBJ1-2,TRBV7-9,TGTGCCAGCAGCTTGACGGACAGGGTTGCCTATGGCTACACCTTC,CASSLTDRVAYGYTF
once,TRBD1,TRBJ2-7,TRBV9,TGTGCCAGCAGTCTTACCGGGACAGCTTCCTACGAGCAGTACTTC,CASSLTGTASYEQYF
.,TRBD1,TRBJ1-5,TRBV6-1,TGTGCCAGCAGTATCCGGGACAGGGGGCATCAGCCCCAGCATTTT,CASSIRDRGHQPQHF
.,.,TRBJ2-2,TRBV11-3,TGTGCCAGCAGCCTCCGGACAGCTTCTACCGGGGAGCTGTTTTTT,CASSLRTASTGELFF
.,.,TRBJ1-6,TRBV5-6,TGTGCCAGCAGCTCTTTCCAGGGCCCCCGTTCACCCCTCCACTTT,CASSSFQGPRSPLHF
.,.,TRBJ2-7,TRBV25-1,TGTGCCAGCAGTGAAGGGAGGGCAGGGGAAGGCTACGAGCAGTACTTC,CASSEGRAGEGYEQYF
.,.,TRBJ1-2,TRBV5-5,TGTGCCTCGGCGGGGTTTTTAAATACCTATGGCTACACCTTC,CASAGFLNTYGYTF
.,TRBD1,TRBJ2-7,TRBV6-1,TGTGCCAGCAGTTCGGACAGGGGCTCCTACGAGCAGTACTTC,CASSSDRGSYEQYF
.,.,TRBJ2-3,TRBV15,TGTGCCACCAGCAGAGATGGGCGAACAGATACGCAGTATTTT,CATSRDGRTDTQYF
.,.,TRBJ2-2,TRBV19,TGTGCCAGTAGTATAGGGCAGGGCAACACCGGGGAGCTGTTTTTT,CASSIGQGNTGELFF